This T cell receptor beta chain derives from a study of T cells after yellow fever vaccination. Across the whole study: Fractions of limited cellularity were prepared by means of SMART-Seq v4 Ultra Low Input.

Germline V gene lookup returns CDR1 SGHTA and CDR2 FQGTGA. The length of the CDR3 is 13 residues. V lost 2 bases to trimming and J lost 5 bases, with 7 bases between them. This clonotype was counted many times. The antigen is unknown. Researchers made TCR cDNA using 5'RACE template switching, and this step added a universal primer site and UMIs. Using its own MiXCR run on the 5' RACE reads, TCRdb lists one record per CDR3 protein. The sample lists over 300,000 distinct CDR3 sequences, roughly 4.3% seen once, with roughly 25% in the top ten. Study results and caveats: One caveat is that FACS-sorted repertoires could contain abundant clonotypes contaminating from the bulk population. After the booster, about 95% of CD4 and about nine tenths of CD8 primary-response clones were re-detected.

This receptor was obtained from a man between 18 and 29 years old who received the YFV17D yellow fever vaccine. This specimen was PBMCs, taken 5 days after the yellow fever booster vaccination. The gene calls are TRBV7-3 and TRBJ1-5; no clear D. As DNA, the CDR3 is TGTGCCAGCAGCTTAGAGCGAGATCAGCCCCAGCATTTT. Amino acid sequence: CASSLERDQPQHF. Together with reference TRBV7-3 and TRBJ1-5, the CDR3 gives the full variable domain: GAGVSQTPSNKVTEKGKYVELRCDPISGHTALYWYRQSLGQGPEFLIYFQGTGAADDSGLPNDRFFAVRPEGSVSTLKIQRTERGDSAVYLCASSLERDQPQHFGDGTRLSIL.